This record concerns one T cell receptor beta chain sequence. CDR1 and CDR2 (germline): SGHDN, FVKESK. Trimming stripped 4 bases from V and 5 bases from J, with 11 bases between. The CDR3 runs 13 residues. The sample comes from a study of blood T cell repertoires in COVID-19. Study overall: T cells, B-cell-depleted T cells, or PBMCs provided the cDNA or gDNA that served as material.

TCRdb's copy holds only in-frame clones and misses some; the assay was immunoSEQ multiplex PCR. Found here are hundreds of thousands of clones, 87% of them singletons; the top ten hold approximately 6%. The receptor comes from a woman aged 35 to 49 who had recovered from COVID-19. Material for sequencing was PBMCs or T cells enriched from blood (not recorded which). The chain has TRBV14 and TRBJ2-5; possible D gene TRBD2, 6 bases. CDR3 bases: TGTGCCAGCAGCCCCCGGGGGACGGAGACCCAGTACTTC. This translates into CASSPRGTETQYF.